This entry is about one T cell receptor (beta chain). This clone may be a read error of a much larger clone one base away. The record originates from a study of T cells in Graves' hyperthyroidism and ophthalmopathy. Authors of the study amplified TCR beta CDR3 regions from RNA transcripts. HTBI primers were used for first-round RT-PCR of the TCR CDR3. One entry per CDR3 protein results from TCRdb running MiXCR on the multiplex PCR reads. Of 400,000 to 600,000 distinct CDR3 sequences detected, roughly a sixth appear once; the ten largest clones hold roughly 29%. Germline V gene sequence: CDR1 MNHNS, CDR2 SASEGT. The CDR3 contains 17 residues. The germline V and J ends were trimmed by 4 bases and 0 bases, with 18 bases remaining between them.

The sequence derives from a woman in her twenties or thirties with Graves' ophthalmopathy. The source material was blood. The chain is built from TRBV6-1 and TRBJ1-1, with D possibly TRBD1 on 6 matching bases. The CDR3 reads CASSVPRAGHLNTEAFF. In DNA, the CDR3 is TGTGCCAGCAGTGTACCACGGGCGGGACACCTGAACACTGAAGCTTTCTTT.